These T cell receptor beta chains were read from a single sample in a study of identical twins. TCRdb itself ran the 5' RACE reads through MiXCR, one entry per CDR3 protein. Of about 920,000 distinct CDR3 sequences in the sample, roughly 12% were seen once. The same data also went into a second study, on yellow fever vaccine responses in identical twins.

The sample comprised PBMCs. The receptors originated from a woman younger than 30 in good health. The CDR3 runs from the conserved cysteine through the conserved F or W. Fields, in order: CDR3 protein, CDR3 DNA, V gene, J gene, clone size, D gene. The D gene is left open where the match is weak. Some rows have no size entry. The others give once, few or many, or a class for an expanded clone.

CASSQKDTNTEAFF	TGCGCCAGCAGCCAGAAGGACACGAACACTGAAGCTTTCTTT	TRBV4-1	TRBJ1-1	-	-
CASITGTLGYTF	TGTGCCAGCATCACCGGGACCCTTGGCTACACCTTC	TRBV12-3/TRBV12-4	TRBJ1-2	-	-
CASSQRRPPADNEQFF	TGCGCCAGCAGCCAAAGAAGACCCCCGGCAGACAATGAGCAGTTCTTC	TRBV4-1	TRBJ2-1	few	-
CASTIGQGTYYEQYF	TGCGCCAGCACAATCGGGCAGGGCACTTACTACGAGCAGTACTTC	TRBV5-1	TRBJ2-7	many	-
CASSPRQFTGELFF	TGTGCCAGCAGCCCCCGACAGTTCACCGGGGAGCTGTTTTTT	TRBV3-1	TRBJ2-2	-	-
CSVEGGQGGYGQYF	TGCAGCGTTGAAGGAGGGCAGGGGGGTTATGGGCAGTACTTC	TRBV29-1	TRBJ2-7	few	-
CASSSEEIRDWSSYNEQFF	TGCGCCAGCAGCTCCGAAGAAATCCGGGACTGGAGCTCCTACAATGAGCAGTTCTTC	TRBV5-1	TRBJ2-1	-	-
CASRLGLAAQYF	TGTGCCAGCAGGTTAGGACTAGCGGCCCAGTACTTC	TRBV12-3/TRBV12-4	TRBJ2-7	few	TRBD2
CASSYVSENTGELFF	TGTGCCAGCAGTTACGTTTCAGAAAACACCGGGGAGCTGTTTTTT	TRBV6-5	TRBJ2-2	few	-
CASSEASSGANVLTF	TGTGCCAGCAGTGAAGCGAGCTCTGGGGCCAACGTCCTGACTTTC	TRBV25-1	TRBJ2-6	few	-
CASSELQGPTGELFF	TGTGCCAGCAGTGAATTACAGGGGCCCACCGGGGAGCTGTTTTTT	TRBV2	TRBJ2-2	-	TRBD1
CASSLGVVTEAFF	TGTGCCAGCAGCTTAGGCGTGGTCACTGAAGCTTTCTTT	TRBV7-8	TRBJ1-1	-	-
CATSAPTGELFF	TGTGCCACCAGTGCTCCAACCGGGGAGCTGTTTTTT	TRBV24-1	TRBJ2-2	many	-
CASSLHGTGNNEKLFF	TGTGCCAGCAGCTTGCACGGGACAGGGAATAATGAAAAACTGTTTTTT	TRBV5-6	TRBJ1-4	-	TRBD1
CASSEVPVYEQYF	TGTGCCAGCAGTGAGGTTCCAGTCTACGAGCAGTACTTC	TRBV2	TRBJ2-7	-	-
CATSRDLGLATNEQFF	TGTGCCACCAGCAGAGATTTGGGACTAGCGACCAATGAGCAGTTCTTC	TRBV15	TRBJ2-1	few	TRBD2
CASSSRDSGMDTQYF	TGCGCCAGCAGCTCCCGGGACAGCGGCATGGATACGCAGTATTTT	TRBV5-1	TRBJ2-3	few	TRBD1
CAISDSHEQFF	TGTGCCATCAGTGATTCCCATGAGCAGTTCTTC	TRBV10-3	TRBJ2-1	few	-
CASSTLRSSYNEQFF	TGCGCCAGCAGCACGTTGCGGAGCTCCTACAATGAGCAGTTCTTC	TRBV5-1	TRBJ2-1	-	-
CASSPETAGSPLHF	TGTGCCAGCAGTCCCGAGACCGCCGGCTCACCCCTCCACTTT	TRBV7-9	TRBJ1-6	-	-
CASSLMVVGNQPQHF	TGTGCCAGCAGCTTAATGGTTGTCGGCAATCAGCCCCAGCATTTT	TRBV7-8	TRBJ1-5	-	-
CASSLVQGGIEQFF	TGCGCCAGCAGCTTGGTACAGGGAGGGATTGAGCAGTTCTTC	TRBV5-1	TRBJ2-1	-	-
CASSEARVRYEQYF	TGTGCCAGCAGTGAGGCGCGGGTAAGGTACGAGCAGTACTTC	TRBV2	TRBJ2-7	once	-
CSVDGRAAHGYGYTF	TGCAGCGTTGATGGCAGGGCCGCGCACGGCTATGGCTACACCTTC	TRBV29-1	TRBJ1-2	-	-
CASSPSGSVRNEQFF	TGTGCCAGCAGCCCCAGCGGGAGCGTGAGGAATGAGCAGTTCTTC	TRBV2	TRBJ2-1	-	TRBD2
CASSSERTGQQETQYF	TGTGCCAGCAGCTCAGAACGGACAGGCCAGCAAGAGACCCAGTACTTC	TRBV13	TRBJ2-5	-	TRBD1
CASSLGLIEAFF	TGTGCCAGCAGCTTAGGCTTGATTGAAGCTTTCTTT	TRBV11-2	TRBJ1-1	few	-
CASGLVLTGMGSPLHF	TGTGCTAGTGGTTTGGTCTTGACAGGGATGGGTTCACCCCTCCACTTT	TRBV12-5	TRBJ1-6	-	TRBD1
CASSPAQINTGELFF	TGCGCCAGCAGTCCAGCTCAGATCAATACCGGGGAGCTGTTTTTT	TRBV5-1	TRBJ2-2	-	-
CASSYSPGQGASQYF	TGTGCCAGCAGTTACTCTCCGGGACAGGGGGCGAGTCAGTACTTC	TRBV6-2/TRBV6-3	TRBJ2-7	few	TRBD1
CASAGDSTGELFF	TGTGCCAGTGCCGGGGATAGCACCGGGGAGCTGTTTTTT	TRBV6-4	TRBJ2-2	once	-